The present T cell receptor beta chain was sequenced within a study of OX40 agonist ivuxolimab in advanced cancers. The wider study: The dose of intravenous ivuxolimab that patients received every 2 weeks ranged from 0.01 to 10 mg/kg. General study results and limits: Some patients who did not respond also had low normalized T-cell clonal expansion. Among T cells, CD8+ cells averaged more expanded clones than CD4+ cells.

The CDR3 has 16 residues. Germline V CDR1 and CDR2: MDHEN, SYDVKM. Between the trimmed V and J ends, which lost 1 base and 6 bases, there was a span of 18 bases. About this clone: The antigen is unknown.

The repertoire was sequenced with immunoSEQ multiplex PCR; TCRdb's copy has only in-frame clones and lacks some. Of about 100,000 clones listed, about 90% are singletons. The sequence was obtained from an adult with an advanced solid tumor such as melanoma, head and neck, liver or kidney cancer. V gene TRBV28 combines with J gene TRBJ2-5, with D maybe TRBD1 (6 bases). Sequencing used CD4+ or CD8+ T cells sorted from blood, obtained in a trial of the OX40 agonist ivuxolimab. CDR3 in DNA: TGTGCCAGCAGTTTATTTTCCTGGGGTCAGGGGAAGACCCAGTACTTC. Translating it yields CASSLFSWGQGKTQYF.